This T cell receptor beta chain was captured by sequencing in a study of follicular helper T cells after annual influenza vaccination. A word on this clone: No antigen is known for it.

The V end lost 0 bases, the J end lost 4 bases, and 7 bases lay between the germline ends. The germline V gene has CDR1 KGHSH and CDR2 LQKENI. CDR3 length: 13 amino acids. General study findings and limits: Most later recoveries of Day 7 ICOS+CD38+ clones were ICOS-CD38- cTfh. ICOS+CD38+ cTfh clonality tracked population frequency, and its change tracked circulating plasmablast change.

Time point noted: 2014-2015 season, 7 days after vaccination. Donors with HIV/AIDS, active malignancy, immunomodulators or active illness were excluded. Cells are cTfh (non-naive CD4+CXCR5+PD-1+), split by ICOS and CD38 into double-positive or double-negative. Repertoires were generated with immunoSEQ multiplex PCR, while TCRdb's copy carries only in-frame clones and drops some. In the table there are 9,300 or so clones, more than 80% of which are singletons. This sequence joins TRBV18 and TRBJ2-7; a weak D match, TRBD1 (5 bases). The clonotype comes from an adult who received the influenza vaccine. Sequenced here: CXCR5+ CD38- circulating T follicular helper cells from blood, sampled 7 days after influenza vaccination. Subset noted: circulating Tfh, non-naive CD4+CXCR5+PD-1+ (ICOS+CD38+ or ICOS-CD38-). The CDR3 spells CASSPPSGYEQYF. CDR3 bases: TGTGCCAGCTCACCACCCTCAGGGTACGAGCAGTACTTC.